This is a list of T cell receptor beta chains from one sample in a study of cytomegalovirus exposure and HLA in healthy donors. Measured with immunoSEQ multiplex PCR; TCRdb has only the in-frame clones, and not every one. The table includes 130,000 or so clones, over 75% detected once. Sequencing was carried out using PBMCs. These receptors were collected from a man aged 40-49 years in good health and CMV-seronegative. Both conserved end residues are part of each CDR3. A D gene is named only where the DNA matches it firmly. Expanded clones get a size class; other rows say once, few or many, or leave the size out.

J gene	clone size	V gene	D gene	CDR3 DNA	CDR3 protein
TRBJ2-1	few	TRBV7-8	TRBD2	TGTGCCAGCAGGCCCCATCGCGGGAGGGAGAGCTCCTACAATGAGCAGTTCTTC	CASRPHRGRESSYNEQFF
TRBJ2-2	.	TRBV19	TRBD2	TGTGCCAGTAGTATCGGGACTAGCGGAGGGAACACCGGGGAGCTGTTTTTT	CASSIGTSGGNTGELFF
TRBJ2-1	.	TRBV19	.	TGTGCCAGTAGTATGGGACTGTCCTATGAGCAGTTCTTC	CASSMGLSYEQFF
TRBJ1-2	.	TRBV5-8	.	TGTGCCAGCAGCTTGGCTGGGCCGGAGGTTGATGGCTACACCTTC	CASSLAGPEVDGYTF
TRBJ2-2	.	TRBV7-2	.	TGTGCCAGCAGCTTAGGCAGGGTGGGAACCGGGGAGCTGTTTTTT	CASSLGRVGTGELFF
TRBJ1-2	.	TRBV14	.	TGTGCCAGCAGCCAGAACAGGGATTCGTCCCAACACTTC	CASSQNRDSSQHF
TRBJ1-2	few	TRBV14	.	TGTGCCAGCAGCCTCAACATCAGGGGTCAGGGCTACACCTTC	CASSLNIRGQGYTF
TRBJ2-7	.	TRBV15	TRBD1	TGTGCCACCAGCAGAGCGACCGGGACAGGGGGCGAGCAGTACTTC	CATSRATGTGGEQYF
TRBJ2-1	.	TRBV28	TRBD1	TGTGCCGCAACCGGGACAGCTTTCAATGAGCAGTTCTTC	CAATGTAFNEQFF
TRBJ2-1	.	TRBV5-1	.	TGCGCCAGCAGCGGAACTAGCCCCCTTGGCCACAATGAGCAGTTCTTC	CASSGTSPLGHNEQFF
TRBJ2-5	.	TRBV5-1	.	TGCGCCAGCAGCTTGGCGCTAGTAGGAGAGACCCAGTACTTC	CASSLALVGETQYF
TRBJ1-1	.	TRBV19	TRBD1	TGTGCCAGTAGTAAAAGACAGGGGCAGGGGACTGAAGCTTTCTTT	CASSKRQGQGTEAFF
TRBJ2-3	few	TRBV29-1	.	TGCAGCGTTGGGGGGGGCGGTTTTGGAGATACGCAGTATTTT	CSVGGGGFGDTQYF
TRBJ2-7	.	TRBV5-1	TRBD1	TGCGCCAGCAGCTTCCAAGGGCCAGGGGGAATCTCCGAGCAGTACTTC	CASSFQGPGGISEQYF
TRBJ2-3	.	TRBV5-4	.	TGTGCCAGCAGGGGGAGTAGGGCTTCCACAGATACGCAGTATTTT	CASRGSRASTDTQYF
TRBJ1-5	.	TRBV2	.	TGTGCCAGCAGTGATCTGGACAGAGTCAATCAGCCCCAGCATTTT	CASSDLDRVNQPQHF
TRBJ2-7	.	TRBV5-1	.	TGCGCCAGCAGCCATACCCCAGGGTTCACGAGCTCCTACGAGCAGTACTTC	CASSHTPGFTSSYEQYF
TRBJ2-4	.	TRBV5-8	.	TGTGCCAGCAGCTTTTACCCCAGGCGCGGGGCCAAAAACAGTCAGTACTTC	CASSFYPRRGAKNSQYF
TRBJ2-3	.	TRBV6-4	.	TGTGCCAGCAGGGAAACAGAGACAGATACGCAGTATTTT	CASRETETDTQYF
TRBJ2-7	.	TRBV2	.	TGTGCCAGCACCCAAGGGGCGTCTGGGTCCTACGAGCAGTACTTC	CASTQGASGSYEQYF
TRBJ2-3	.	TRBV18	TRBD1	TGTGCCAGCTCCAAGACAGGGTCAGGGGAAGATACGCAGTATTTT	CASSKTGSGEDTQYF
TRBJ2-2	.	TRBV15	TRBD1	TGTGCCACCAGTAAGGACAGGGGCGGCGTGAACACCGGGGAGCTGTTTTTT	CATSKDRGGVNTGELFF
TRBJ1-4	.	TRBV28	TRBD1	TGTGCCAGCAGTTACGAAATGGACAGGGTGGGAAGGGCAACTAATGAAAAACTGTTTTTT	CASSYEMDRVGRATNEKLFF
TRBJ2-7	.	TRBV7-2	.	TGTGCCAGCAGCGCAACCCCGGGGGCCTACGAGCAGTACTTC	CASSATPGAYEQYF
TRBJ2-7	.	TRBV5-8	.	TGTGCCAGCAGCTGGAGCCGGGACTTGCACCTTTACGAGCAGTACTTC	CASSWSRDLHLYEQYF
TRBJ1-2	.	TRBV7-2	.	TGTGCCAGCAGCTTAGTTAGCGTCGGCTATGGCTACACCTTC	CASSLVSVGYGYTF
TRBJ1-1	.	TRBV11-2	.	TGTGCCAGCTCTAGGGGGGGTAGCACTGAAGCTTTCTTT	CASSRGGSTEAFF
TRBJ2-6	.	TRBV13	.	TGTGCCAGCAGCACCAGGGACATGGCTGGGCCTGGGGCCAACGGCCTGACTTTC	CASSTRDMAGPGANGLTF
TRBJ2-3	.	TRBV5-1	.	TGCGCCAGCAGCTTGGGCAGGAGGACAGATACGCAGTATTTT	CASSLGRRTDTQYF
TRBJ1-4	.	TRBV28	.	TGTGCCAGCAGTCCTCAAGGAAGGGGCGGGGGGGAAGCTAATGAAAAACTGTTTTTT	CASSPQGRGGGEANEKLFF
TRBJ2-1	many	TRBV21-1	.	TGTGCCAGCAGCACCCAGGCAGGGTTCCTCTACAATGAGCAGTTCTTC	CASSTQAGFLYNEQFF
TRBJ1-1	.	TRBV30	.	TGTGCCTGGAGTCCGGACAGATTTGAAGCTTTCTTT	CAWSPDRFEAFF
TRBJ1-3	.	TRBV9	.	TGTGCCAGCAGCCCGACCACAGGGTCTGGAAACACCATATATTTT	CASSPTTGSGNTIYF
TRBJ2-2	.	TRBV10-3	.	TGTGCCATCAACGGTCAGAACACCGGGGAGCTGTTTTTT	CAINGQNTGELFF
TRBJ2-1	.	TRBV7-9	TRBD2	TGTGCCGGTTCCAGCCGGGAGGGCCCTGACGTGTGGGAGTTCTTC	CAGSSREGPDVWEFF
TRBJ1-2	few	TRBV5-6	.	TGTGCCAGCAGCTTGGCCCCAGGGCTAGCTAACTATGGCTACACCTTC	CASSLAPGLANYGYTF
TRBJ2-7	.	TRBV27	.	TGTGCCAGCAGTTTAGTGTCAGGGTCCTACGAGCAGTACTTC	CASSLVSGSYEQYF
TRBJ1-2	.	TRBV9	.	TGTGCCAGCAGCGTAGGACGGAGTTATGGCTACACCTTC	CASSVGRSYGYTF